The 26 T cell receptor beta chains presented below share a single source sample, sequenced in a study of cytomegalovirus exposure and HLA in healthy donors. Primers included in the PCR were 60 Vbeta and 13 Jbeta primers. Sequencing was performed with immunoSEQ multiplex PCR; in TCRdb, only in-frame clones are kept and a portion is missing. Of 100,000 to 140,000 clones listed, around 77% are singletons. The sequencing input was PBMCs. These receptors originate from a man aged 18-30 years in good health and CMV-seronegative.

The chain carries TRBV2 and TRBJ2-7; 7 bases fit TRBD1. CDR3 length: 14 residues. CDR1 is SNHLY, CDR2 FYNNEI, per germline. Unmatched junction bases numbered 7, after V lost 4 bases and J lost 4 bases. The CDR3: CASSVGTVRYEQYF. The CDR3 DNA is TGTGCCAGCAGTGTCGGGACAGTGAGATACGAGCAGTACTTC. Filled out from reference TRBV2 and TRBJ2-7, the complete variable domain reads EPEVTQTPSHQVTQMGQEVILRCVPISNHLYFYWYRQILGQKVEFLVSFYNNEISEKSEIFDDQFSVERPDGSNFTLKIRSTKLEDSAMYFCASSVGTVRYEQYFGPGTRLTVT.

The rearrangement links TRBV5-1 to TRBJ2-3, with D perhaps TRBD2 (5 bases). CDR1 and CDR2 (germline): SGHRS, YFSETQ. The length of the CDR3 is 14 residues. V dropped 2 bases and J dropped 5 bases, with 12 bases sitting between them. For the CDR3, the DNA is TGCGCCAGCAGCTTTGAGTTGGAGGTAGATACGCAGTATTTT. It yields the protein CASSFELEVDTQYF.

This chain connects TRBV5-1 to TRBJ1-2, with TRBD1 matching over 12 bases. V lost 0 bases to trimming and J lost 4 bases; unmatched junction nucleotides: 1. Germline CDR1 is SGHRS and CDR2 is YFSETQ. The CDR3 spans 15 residues. CDR3 nucleotides: TGCGCCAGCAGCTTGGAGGGACAGGGGGCCTATGGCTACACCTTC. Its translation is CASSLEGQGAYGYTF.

The chain combines TRBV27 with TRBJ2-7, with TRBD1 matching 12 bases. The CDR3 is 13 amino acids. V trimming: 6 bases; J trimming: 7 bases; junction bases outside the gene matches: 4. CDR1 and CDR2 from the germline V gene are MNHEY and SMNVEV (reference sequence). As DNA, the CDR3 is TGTGCCAGCAGGGGGACAGGGGGCCGGGAGCAGTACTTC. Translated, it gives CASRGTGGREQYF.

This clone was observed a handful of times. This chain joins TRBV11-3 and TRBJ2-1; unclear D gene. V was clipped by 5 bases and J by 5 bases, with 7 bases between them. CDR1 SGHNT and CDR2 YENEEA come from the germline V gene. The CDR3 runs to 12 residues. Here the CDR3 DNA reads TGTGCCAGCAGCCGACGGGACAATGAGCAGTTCTTC. It codes for CASSRRDNEQFF.

This rearrangement joins TRBV4-3 to TRBJ2-5, with D maybe TRBD2 (6 bases). CDR1 and CDR2 from the germline V gene are LGHNA and YSLEER. There are 15 residues in the CDR3. Trimming stripped 3 bases from V and 11 bases from J, with 22 bases between. The CDR3 DNA sequence: TGCGCCAGCAGCCACTTGCGGGGCCCCCGCGGAGAGCAGTACTTC. This encodes CASSHLRGPRGEQYF.

The rearrangement uses TRBV27 and TRBJ1-2; maybe TRBD1 (6 bases). The V gene's germline CDR1 is MNHEY and CDR2 SMNVEV (reference sequence). Trimming pared 3 bases from V and 4 bases from J, leaving 9 bases between. The length of the CDR3 is 13 residues. The CDR3 DNA sequence: TGTGCCAGCAGTTTCTTGACAGGCTATGGCTACACCTTC. Residues: CASSFLTGYGYTF.

This clone appeared a few times. The chain uses TRBV5-8 and TRBJ1-5; no definite D call. With 3 bases removed from V and 9 bases from J, the gap between germline ends came to 7 bases. The CDR3 runs 11 residues. CDR1 SGHTS and CDR2 YDEGEE come from the germline V gene. The CDR3 spells CASSWEGPQHF. The CDR3 DNA is TGTGCCAGCAGCTGGGAGGGGCCCCAGCATTTT.

The chain combines TRBV10-2 with TRBJ2-5; possibly TRBD2 for D (5 bases). V lost 3 bases and J lost 9, with 11 bases in between. Looked up from germline, CDR1 is WSHSY and CDR2 is SAAADI. The CDR3 consists of 12 residues. DNA of the CDR3: TGCGCCAGCAGTGACGGGGTTAGGTCCCAGTACTTC. This translates into CASSDGVRSQYF.

V gene TRBV10-3 combines with J gene TRBJ1-2; the match to TRBD1 covers 7 bases. V shed 3 bases, J shed 8 bases, and the junction held 9 bases outside the gene matches. The CDR3 contains 14 residues. The germline V gene has CDR1 ENHRY and CDR2 SYGVKD. CDR3 DNA: TGTGCCATCAGTGACTTACAGGGGTTGGGAGGCTACACCTTC. It yields the protein CAISDLQGLGGYTF.

This clone has only one observation. This chain joins TRBV7-3 and TRBJ2-2, with D maybe TRBD1 (6 bases). The V end lost 2 bases, the J end lost 4 bases, and 11 bases lay between the germline ends. The CDR3 loop spans 15 amino acids. Germline CDR1 SGHTA, CDR2 FQGTGA. The CDR3 sequence: CASSLWDMGTGELFF. As DNA, the CDR3 is TGTGCCAGCAGCTTATGGGACATGGGCACCGGGGAGCTGTTTTTT. The whole variable domain, remainder taken from reference TRBV7-3 and TRBJ2-2, is GAGVSQTPSNKVTEKGKYVELRCDPISGHTALYWYRQSLGQGPEFLIYFQGTGAADDSGLPNDRFFAVRPEGSVSTLKIQRTERGDSAVYLCASSLWDMGTGELFFGEGSRLTVL.

In its sample, this clone was seen a few times. This chain connects TRBV5-3 to TRBJ1-5; D gene ambiguous. Being an ORF, TRBV5-3 has a function that is uncertain. The CDR3 totals 16 residues. Trimming pared 0 bases from V and 0 bases from J, leaving 10 bases between. The CDR3: CARSLEPGNSNQPQHF. For the CDR3, the DNA is TGTGCCAGAAGCTTGGAACCCGGGAATAGCAATCAGCCCCAGCATTTT.

This chain joins TRBV2 and TRBJ1-1; 7 positions match TRBD1. The CDR3 contains 15 residues. V lost 6 bases and J lost 10; bases outside the gene matches: 17. CDR1 is SNHLY, CDR2 FYNNEI, per germline. This CDR3 reads CASREQGSGIYRAFF. The CDR3 DNA reads as TGTGCCAGCAGAGAACAGGGGTCGGGGATTTATAGAGCTTTCTTT. Together with reference TRBV2 and TRBJ1-1, the CDR3 gives the full variable domain: EPEVTQTPSHQVTQMGQEVILRCVPISNHLYFYWYRQILGQKVEFLVSFYNNEISEKSEIFDDQFSVERPDGSNFTLKIRSTKLEDSAMYFCASREQGSGIYRAFFGQGTRLTVV.

V is TRBV6-1 and J is TRBJ1-1; D not certain. Germline assignment: CDR1 MNHNS and CDR2 SASEGT. V gave up 6 bases and J gave up 2 bases, with 10 bases separating them. CDR3 length equals 13 residues. The chain's CDR3 is CASRLQFNTEAFF. The CDR3 DNA reads as TGTGCCAGCAGATTACAGTTCAACACTGAAGCTTTCTTT.

A few counts support this clone. The CDR3 DNA is TGTGCCAGTAGTCCGGGGACAGGTGACACTGAAGCTTTCTTT. Protein product: CASSPGTGDTEAFF. The rearrangement links TRBV19 to TRBJ1-1; TRBD1 matches at 8 bases. V lost 5 bases, J lost 3 bases, and 5 bases stayed unmatched. The CDR3 length is 14 residues. Germline V gene data show CDR1 as LNHDA and CDR2 as SQIVND (reference sequence). Full variable domain (remainder filled in from reference TRBV19 and TRBJ1-1): DGGITQSPKYLFRKEGQNVTLSCEQNLNHDAMYWYRQDPGQGLRLIYYSQIVNDFQKGDIAEGYSVSREKKESFPLTVTSAQKNPTAFYLCASSPGTGDTEAFFGQGTRLTVV.

For this clone: A junction boundary mismatches the germline segment, possibly from a read error. This chain connects TRBV7-9 to TRBJ2-7; TRBD1 agrees at 7 bases. CDR3 length equals 12 residues. CDR1 and CDR2 (germline): SEHNR, FQNEAQ (reference sequence). The CDR3 DNA follows: TGTTCCAGCAGTGCAACAGGGGCCGAGCAGTACTTC. This translates into CSSSATGAEQYF.

This clone was seen a few times. The chain employs TRBV4-3 and TRBJ1-1; maybe TRBD1 (6 bases). This CDR3 spans 15 amino acids. CDR1 is LGHNA and CDR2 is YSLEER in the germline V gene. V gave up 0 bases and J gave up 5 bases, with 13 bases separating them. Here the CDR3 DNA reads TGCGCCAGCAGCCAAGATGGCCAGGGGAAGACTGAAGCTTTCTTT. Protein: CASSQDGQGKTEAFF.

This clone was counted a few times. The V gene is TRBV27, the J gene TRBJ1-1, with 7 bases that match TRBD1. The CDR3 loop spans 14 amino acids. Germline trimming cut 5 bases from V and 10 bases from J; bases unmatched to any gene: 13. Germline V gene lookup returns CDR1 MNHEY and CDR2 SMNVEV (reference sequence). CDR3 nucleotides: TGTGCCAGCAGTGAAACGACAGGGTGGCCAGGAGCTTTCTTT. This sequence encodes CASSETTGWPGAFF.

The rearrangement links TRBV27 to TRBJ2-3; possible D gene TRBD1, 6 bases. CDR1 and CDR2 (germline): MNHEY, SMNVEV (reference sequence). The V gene lost 4 bases and the J gene lost 0 bases, with 11 bases spanning the gap. The CDR3 loop spans 15 amino acids. The CDR3 reads CASSSPQGSTDTQYF. The CDR3 bases are TGTGCCAGCAGTTCCCCCCAGGGGAGCACAGATACGCAGTATTTT.

The genes are TRBV5-1 and TRBJ2-7; 7 bases agree with TRBD2. Germline lookup yields CDR1 SGHRS and CDR2 YFSETQ. The CDR3 has 12 amino acids. J gave up 6 bases and V 10 bases, and 10 bases lay outside the gene matches. CDR3: CAGPGGGSEQYF. CDR3 in DNA: TGCGCCGGCCCGGGGGGAGGGTCCGAGCAGTACTTC.

The chain links TRBV28 to TRBJ1-2; D possibly corresponds to TRBD1 (6 bases). Germline V gene lookup returns CDR1 MDHEN and CDR2 SYDVKM. Between the trimmed V and J ends, which lost 4 bases and 4 bases, there was a span of 19 bases. CDR3 length: 16 amino acids. The CDR3: CASSSRSGGHSYGYTF. CDR3 in DNA: TGTGCCAGCAGTTCCCGCAGCGGGGGCCATTCCTATGGCTACACCTTC.

This sequence joins TRBV28 and TRBJ1-5, with no clear D. Germline loops: CDR1 MDHEN, CDR2 SYDVKM. This CDR3 spans 16 amino acids. V lost 6 bases to trimming and J lost 1 base, with 16 bases between them. CDR3 loop: CASRLGSWASNQPQHF. Here the CDR3 DNA reads TGTGCCAGCAGACTCGGGAGTTGGGCAAGCAATCAGCCCCAGCATTTT.

Here the CDR3 DNA reads TGTGCCAGCTCACCGGATTCTCCCGGTGGGGGGTATTTCTCGGCTTTCTTT. Translation gives CASSPDSPGGGYFSAFF. This chain uses TRBV18 with TRBJ1-1; D may be TRBD1 (5 bases). The germline gives CDR1 KGHSH, CDR2 LQKENI. CDR3 length: 17 amino acids. The ends were cut back, 3 bases at V and 11 bases at J, with 28 bases in the middle.

The V call is TRBV10-3, the J call TRBJ2-3; D is ambiguous. Germline V gives CDR1 ENHRY, CDR2 SYGVKD. Trimming shortened V by 6 bases and J by 3 bases, and 4 bases separated the two germline ends. CDR3 length: 11 residues. CDR3 bases: TGTGCCATCAGCGTAACAGATACGCAGTATTTT. Its protein product is CAISVTDTQYF.

V is TRBV6-6 and J is TRBJ1-1, with D uncertain. Trimming cost V 6 bases and J 3 bases, with 14 bases left between them. The CDR3 consists of 14 residues. From germline, CDR1 is MNHNY and CDR2 SVGAGI (reference sequence). The CDR3 bases are TGTGCCAGCAGCGGGTACTCCTGGGACACTGAAGCTTTCTTT. Its protein product is CASSGYSWDTEAFF.

This chain links TRBV5-8 with TRBJ1-6; D call uncertain. V lost 2 bases to trimming and J lost 11 bases, with 5 bases between them. Germline lookup yields CDR1 SGHTS and CDR2 YDEGEE. The CDR3 has 11 amino acids. Here the CDR3 reads CASSFSPPLHF. The CDR3 bases are TGTGCCAGCAGCTTTAGTCCACCCCTCCACTTT. Combining the CDR3 with reference TRBV5-8 and TRBJ1-6 gives the whole variable domain EAGVTQSPTHLIKTRGQQATLRCSPISGHTSVYWYQQALGLGLQFLLWYDEGEERNRGNFPPRFSGRQFPNYSSELNVNALELEDSALYLCASSFSPPLHFGNGTRLTVT.